Sequencing of this TCR beta chain was carried out in a study of shared clonotypes between healthy human individuals. Concerning this clone: Its antigen remains unknown.

CD45RO negativity and positive selection for CCR7 defined naive CD8 cells, a population that excluded terminally differentiated effector memory CD45RA+ cells. Overall study results and limits: Naive CD4 clonotypes overlapped across a handful of donors at roughly 5%. Clonotype sharing across donors was expected to vary with sequencing depth.

V gave up 5 bases and J gave up 1 base, with 6 bases separating them. The CDR3 consists of 13 residues. CDR1 LNHNV and CDR2 YYDKDF come from the germline V gene (reference sequence). TCRdb's copy holds only in-frame clones and misses some; the assay was immunoSEQ multiplex PCR. In the table there are about 800,000 clones, just over 95% of which are singletons. The TCR comes from a man under 40 in good health. V usage is TRBV15 and J usage is TRBJ1-5; no reliable D call. Sequencing used naive CD8+ T cells sorted from blood. The CDR3 coding sequence is TGTGCCACCAGCCATGACAGCAATCAGCCCCAGCATTTT. Residues: CATSHDSNQPQHF. The full variable domain, rest sourced from reference TRBV15 and TRBJ1-5, is DAMVIQNPRYQVTQFGKPVTLSCSQTLNHNVMYWYQQKSSQAPKLLFHYYDKDFNNEADTPDNFQSRRPNTSFCFLDIRSPGLGDTAMYLCATSHDSNQPQHFGDGTRLSIL.